A single sample is the source of the 26 T cell receptor beta chains below, sequenced in a study of identical twins. TCRdb redid the calling of the 5' RACE reads with MiXCR, one entry per CDR3 protein. The sample includes some 1,600,000 distinct CDR3 sequences, less than 35% of them seen just once. The sample taken for sequencing was cord blood. The receptors stem from a newborn girl in good health.

The rearrangement uses TRBV19 and TRBJ1-1, with 11 bases lining up with TRBD1. The V gene end was trimmed by 1 base and the J gene end by 1 base; junction bases not matched to a gene: 2. The CDR3 length is 16 residues. In germline, CDR1 is LNHDA, CDR2 SQIVND (reference sequence). CDR3 sequence reads: CASSIGDRGWNTEAFF. CDR3 sequence (DNA): TGTGCCAGTAGTATAGGGGACAGGGGGTGGAACACTGAAGCTTTCTTT.

This clonotype was seen only once. V usage is TRBV12-3 or TRBV12-4 and J usage is TRBJ2-1, with D perhaps matching TRBD1 (6 bases). The CDR3 contains 14 residues. Deletions cut 1 base from V and 7 bases from J, with 11 bases between. In nucleotides, the CDR3 is TGTGCCAGCAGTTTAGGGGGGCAGGCGAATGAGCAGTTCTTC. Protein product: CASSLGGQANEQFF.

J is TRBJ2-1 and V is TRBV12-3 or TRBV12-4; D is tentatively TRBD1 or TRBD2 (5 bases each). This CDR3 spans 16 amino acids. Trimming cost V 6 bases and J 0 bases, with 15 bases left between them. CDR3 residues: CASSLWGFGSYNEQFF. CDR3 coding DNA: TGTGCCAGCAGCCTATGGGGGTTCGGCTCCTACAATGAGCAGTTCTTC.

This rearrangement joins TRBV6-5 to TRBJ1-2; 11 nucleotides match TRBD1. The CDR3 totals 16 residues. J was trimmed by 2 bases and V by 6 bases; bases with no gene match: 8. The germline CDR1 and CDR2 sequences are MNHEY and SVGAGI. The CDR3 loop reads CASSISRDRGNYGYTF. For the CDR3, the DNA is TGTGCCAGCAGCATCTCCCGGGACAGGGGGAACTATGGCTACACCTTC.

The V and J genes are TRBV5-1 and TRBJ2-2; D remains ambiguous. The CDR3 totals 15 residues. V lost 4 bases to trimming and J lost 2 bases, with 12 bases between them. Per the germline V gene, CDR1 is SGHRS and CDR2 is YFSETQ. The CDR3 region is CASSIRSSNTGELFF. The CDR3 DNA follows: TGCGCCAGCAGCATCAGGAGCTCTAACACCGGGGAGCTGTTTTTT.

In its sample, this clonotype was seen a few times. The chain links TRBV28 to TRBJ1-5, with TRBD1 as a possible D gene (5 bases). V dropped 5 bases and J dropped 4 bases, with 9 bases sitting between them. Germline V lookup: CDR1 MDHEN, CDR2 SYDVKM. The CDR3 is 13 amino acids. CDR3 in DNA: TGTGCCAGCAGTATGGGGACGAATCAGCCCCAGCATTTT. Translated, it gives CASSMGTNQPQHF.

This chain uses TRBV3-1 with TRBJ2-1; TRBD2 matches at 11 bases. The CDR3 runs to 17 residues. V was pared by 0 bases and J by 4 bases, with 5 bases of the junction left unmatched. Looked up from germline, CDR1 is LGHDT and CDR2 is YNNKEL (reference sequence). The CDR3 region has the DNA TGTGCCAGCAGCCAAGATTTGGTAGCGGGGGGGTACAATGAGCAGTTCTTC. Translated, it gives CASSQDLVAGGYNEQFF.

The genes are TRBV27 and TRBJ2-1; tentative D call: TRBD1 (5 bases). Germline loops: CDR1 MNHEY, CDR2 SMNVEV (reference sequence). The CDR3 is 15 amino acids. V was trimmed by 0 bases and J by 6 bases, leaving 12 bases between them. This CDR3 reads CASSLSWGLFNEQFF. CDR3 nucleotides: TGTGCCAGCAGTTTATCCTGGGGCCTCTTCAATGAGCAGTTCTTC.

The chain carries TRBV20-1 and TRBJ1-6; D gene uncertain. The CDR3 length is 14 residues. Germline V CDR1 and CDR2: DFQATT, SNEGSKA (reference sequence). V was cut by 0 bases and J by 7 bases, with 10 bases left in between. The CDR3 bases are TGCAGTGCTAGAGATCGAAGAATAAATTCACCCCTCCACTTT. Its protein product is CSARDRRINSPLHF.

This rearrangement joins TRBV7-2 to TRBJ1-4, with D hard to call. V lost 2 bases and J 3 bases, leaving 13 bases between the germline ends. CDR1 is SGHTA, CDR2 FQGNSA, per germline. The CDR3 runs to 16 residues. Here the CDR3 reads CASSLSIGVANEKLFF. The CDR3 nucleotides are TGTGCCAGCAGCTTAAGTATAGGTGTTGCTAATGAAAAACTGTTTTTT.

There are a few counts of this clonotype. The chain employs TRBV20-1 and TRBJ2-1; 12 nucleotides align to TRBD2. CDR3 size: 15 residues. V lost 3 bases to trimming and J lost 9 bases; unmatched junction nucleotides: 9. The germline CDR1 and CDR2 sequences are DFQATT and SNEGSKA (reference sequence). The CDR3 spells CSASLAGGPVGEQFF. The DNA for the CDR3 is TGCAGTGCTAGCCTAGCGGGAGGGCCGGTCGGTGAGCAGTTCTTC.

The chain joins TRBV7-2 to TRBJ2-7; D unclear. Gene TRBJ2-4 matches the end of the DNA better, so the J call may be wrong. Germline V gene data show CDR1 as SGHTA and CDR2 as FQGNSA. CDR3 length: 12 residues. CDR3 nucleotides: TGTGCCAGCAGCTTTAGTCGAGACATTCAGTACTTC. Translating it yields CASSFSRDIQYF.

This clonotype was seen more than once but under ten times. The gene calls are TRBV7-9 and TRBJ2-7; 9 nucleotides match TRBD1. The CDR3 is 15 amino acids. Losses at the gene ends were 5 bases for V and 2 bases for J; bases not matched to a gene: 7. Germline V lookup: CDR1 SEHNR, CDR2 FQNEAQ (reference sequence). The CDR3 is CASSPTGTGPYEQYF. The CDR3 coding sequence is TGTGCCAGCAGCCCTACCGGGACAGGGCCCTACGAGCAGTACTTC.

The chain couples TRBV7-2 to TRBJ1-1; 9 nucleotides align to TRBD1. The CDR3 has 16 amino acids. Germline CDR1 SGHTA, CDR2 FQGNSA. V was pared by 5 bases and J by 0 bases, with 7 bases of the junction left unmatched. In DNA form, the CDR3 reads TGTGCCAGCAGCCGGGGACAGGGTCTAGTGAACACTGAAGCTTTCTTT. Protein sequence: CASSRGQGLVNTEAFF.

The V gene is TRBV21-1, the J gene TRBJ1-2; TRBD1, the D gene given by the table, was not confirmed from the DNA. TRBV21-1 is a documented pseudogene. The length of the CDR3 is 13 residues. The CDR3, as DNA: TGTGCCAGCAGCGGAGACAGGGTAGCTGGCTACACCTTC. Translated: CASSGDRVAGYTF.

The chain uses TRBV7-2 and TRBJ1-4; D gene ambiguous. V was trimmed by 5 bases and J by 7 bases, leaving 14 bases between them. This CDR3 region has 14 residues. CDR1 SGHTA and CDR2 FQGNSA come from the germline V gene. The CDR3 DNA reads TGTGCCAGCAGCCAGGACGTCTGGGGTGAAAAACTGTTTTTT. This sequence encodes CASSQDVWGEKLFF. The whole variable domain, filled in from reference TRBV7-2 and TRBJ1-4, reads GAGVSQSPSNKVTEKGKDVELRCDPISGHTALYWYRQSLGQGLEFLIYFQGNSAPDKSGLPSDRFSAERTGGSVSTLTIQRTQQEDSAVYLCASSQDVWGEKLFFGSGTQLSVL.

This chain links TRBV27 with TRBJ2-7; 8 nucleotides agree with TRBD2. V trimming: 8 bases; J trimming: 3 bases; junction bases outside the gene matches: 12. From germline, CDR1 is MNHEY and CDR2 SMNVEV (reference sequence). The CDR3 loop spans 15 amino acids. The CDR3 sequence: CASCPSTSGSYEQYF. The CDR3 coding sequence is TGTGCCAGCTGCCCTTCCACTAGCGGAAGCTACGAGCAGTACTTC.

In its sample, this clonotype was seen a few times. The V gene is TRBV9, the J gene TRBJ2-1; D unclear. The CDR3 length is 15 residues. V lost 0 bases to trimming and J lost 0 bases, with 7 bases between them. Germline loops: CDR1 SGDLS, CDR2 YYNGEE. As DNA, the CDR3 is TGTGCCAGCAGCGTAGTTCCCTCCTCCTACAATGAGCAGTTCTTC. Its translation: CASSVVPSSYNEQFF.

This clonotype showed up just a few times. V usage is TRBV5-6 and J usage is TRBJ2-5; D unclear. The germline V and J ends were trimmed by 0 bases and 2 bases, with 14 bases remaining between them. Germline-derived CDR1 and CDR2 are SGHDT and YYEEEE. This CDR3 has 16 residues. The chain's CDR3 is CASSLAKWTTQETQYF. In nucleotides, the CDR3 is TGTGCCAGCAGCTTGGCCAAATGGACCACTCAAGAGACCCAGTACTTC.

The sample holds many counts of this clonotype. This chain links TRBV29-1 with TRBJ1-2; 7 bases agree with TRBD1. The CDR3 has 13 residues. From germline, CDR1 is SQVTM and CDR2 ANQGSEA. V gave up 2 bases and J gave up 0 bases; unmatched junction bases: 0. This chain's CDR3 is CSVEQGANYGYTF. The DNA for the CDR3 is TGCAGCGTTGAACAGGGGGCTAACTATGGCTACACCTTC.

This clonotype was counted only a few times. The gene calls are TRBV6-1 and TRBJ2-1, with D maybe TRBD1 (5 bases). The CDR3 length is 14 residues. V was cut by 8 bases and J by 4 bases, with 15 bases left in between. Germline V CDR1 and CDR2: MNHNS, SASEGT. CDR3: CASYGVRGYNEQFF. As DNA, the CDR3 is TGTGCCAGCTACGGCGTAAGGGGTTACAATGAGCAGTTCTTC.

The gene calls are TRBV20-1 and TRBJ1-2; maybe TRBD1 (5 bases). This CDR3 has 12 residues. The germline V gene encodes CDR1 DFQATT and CDR2 SNEGSKA (reference sequence). Deletions cut 3 bases from V and 3 bases from J, with 8 bases between. The CDR3 sequence: CSARTVDYGYTF. The CDR3 bases are TGCAGTGCTAGGACAGTTGACTATGGCTACACCTTC.

The CDR3 DNA reads as TGCGCCAGCAGCCAAGTGTCCGGGGAGCAGCCCCAGCATTTT. It translates to CASSQVSGEQPQHF. This chain joins TRBV4-1 and TRBJ1-5; unclear D gene. The CDR3 consists of 14 residues. The germline V and J ends were trimmed by 1 base and 7 bases, with 11 bases remaining between them. CDR1 MGHRA and CDR2 YSYEKL come from the germline V gene.

In its sample, this clonotype was seen a few times. V and J are TRBV7-2 and TRBJ2-3; D is unclear. Germline V lookup: CDR1 SGHTA, CDR2 FQGNSA. V gave up 5 bases and J gave up 2 bases, with 14 bases separating them. This CDR3 spans 15 amino acids. CDR3 coding DNA: TGTGCCAGCAGCCCTATAGGGCCCATCACAGATACGCAGTATTTT. It codes for CASSPIGPITDTQYF.

A single count supports this clonotype. The chain recombines TRBV28 with TRBJ2-1; no firm D call. V gave up 8 bases and J gave up 0 bases, with 23 bases separating them. The CDR3 is 18 residues long. Germline CDR1 MDHEN, CDR2 SYDVKM. CDR3 loop: CASGPEDPTGGSYNEQFF. Written as DNA, the CDR3 is TGTGCCAGCGGTCCAGAAGACCCGACCGGTGGCTCCTACAATGAGCAGTTCTTC.

The V gene is TRBV13, the J gene TRBJ1-1, with D possibly matching TRBD1 (6 bases). Germline values: CDR1 PRHDT, CDR2 FYEKMQ (reference sequence). Between the trimmed V and J ends, which lost 1 base and 4 bases, there was a span of 10 bases. The CDR3 is 14 residues long. CDR3 region: CASSLAGDGTEAFF. CDR3 nucleotides: TGTGCCAGCAGCTTAGCAGGGGACGGCACTGAAGCTTTCTTT.